This T cell receptor beta chain was retrieved from a study of shared clonotypes between healthy human individuals (dated by TCRdb to 2020 to 2022). Looking at the study overall: A couple of women and a few men aged 18 to 49 years were included in the cohort. For each donor, CD4 naive and CD4 memory were each given three plates, CD8 naive was given two plates, and CD8 memory was given one plate. Blood TCR repertoires of roughly five healthy adults were deeply sequenced to estimate repertoire size and the extent of clonotype sharing between individuals. To increase sequencing depth and limit assay-specific biases, TCR repertoire library preparation and sequencing were carried out by different laboratories using diverse techniques. Per donor, leukapheresis produced somewhere between about 0.94 and 9.5 billion PBMCs.

In this sample, this clone turned up once. Its cognate antigen has yet to be identified. Nothing much larger sits one base from this clone, and base qualities are not available. What the authors observed across the whole study: Rarefaction of sorted-subset datasets indicated incomplete sequencing despite the large sequencing depth. The small number of donors limited the genetic and exposure-history diversity represented. Based on pairwise subsampling, the degree of clonotype sharing among donors was expected to be affected by sequencing depth. Clonotypes shared by all four sorted-subset donors showed higher generation probabilities than non-shared clonotypes. Naive subsets generally had larger estimated clonotype richness than memory subsets did. Across a few donors, roughly 5% of naive CD4, 3% to 3.5% of naive CD8, about 2.3% of memory CD4, and over 0.35% of memory CD8 clonotypes were shared. Only blood was sampled, and tissue TCR repertoires likely differ from those in blood.

TCR CDR3 regions were amplified from genomic DNA by multiplex PCR using the deep immunoSEQ assay. Genomic DNA extracted from each cell subset was distributed evenly over all wells of several immunoSEQ 96-well plates, and each plate served as one replicate. For sorted subsets, roughly 200 ng of genomic DNA, equivalent to 30,000 or so T cell genomes, went into each replicate PCR. The purified libraries were quantified using a Qubit 3.0 fluorometer, sized with a Bioanalyzer 2100, and then quantified again using the KAPA Library Quantification kit. Every immunoSEQ 96-well plate was sequenced on a dedicated single-read 150-cycle Illumina NextSeq 550 flow cell. Processing in the source paper ran as follows. Because the immunoSEQ output included only junctional sequences and no quality scores, the filtering could not be the same as the filtering used for full-length reads. Sequences were annotated with PyIR, a Python wrapper for IgBLAST v1.9, and V/J genes and CDR3 were assigned using IMGT germline references. Any read was removed if the V/J assignment was weak (E-value above 1e-6), the CDR3 was missing, or the read contained stop codons, out-of-frame junctions, or ambiguous translated residues. V3J clonotypes were defined by identical inferred V gene, J gene, and CDR3 amino acid sequence. To compute the percentage overlap between repertoires, the number of shared unique clonotypes was divided by the size of the smaller repertoire. Repertoire richness was assessed with RTK rarefaction, the Chao1 estimator, and Recon v2.1 estimates of unobserved clonotypes. Generation probabilities for all TCRbeta clonotypes obtained by the gDNA method from a few donors were computed using OLGA. The immuneACCESS repertoire file appears here via TCRdb, limited to in-frame rearrangements. These files lack a portion of the clones; in checked studies, under half of the deficit traces to unresolved V genes, and the cause of the others is not known. V, J and clone size reflect that table, while D and trimming were determined from the DNA. Counted in this sample were around 2.5 million clones; approximately 93% of them appeared once. Approximately 0.37% of the sample lies in the top ten.

Donors were healthy HIV-negative adults with no recently reported acute infections or vaccinations. All donors were Caucasian adults living in Nashville, Tennessee, USA. CD4+ T cells were enriched through magnetic negative selection, after which naive cells were positively selected on CD45RA and the remaining negative fraction served as the memory subset. After blood collection by leukapheresis, PBMCs were isolated using Ficoll-Histopaque density gradient centrifugation and then cryopreserved in the vapor phase of liquid nitrogen. Analytical flow cytometry was used to check the purity and quantity of every magnetically sorted T cell population. Genomic DNA was isolated from every sorted fraction and measured by UV absorbance on a Nanodrop 2000c. CDR1 MDHEN and CDR2 SYDVKM are derived from the germline V gene. From its cysteine to its phenylalanine, the CDR3 spans 14 amino acids. Of all the DNA, just the CDR3 is kept, 42 bases in frame from base 1. Trimming accounts for 2 bases at V and 5 bases at J, while the number of junction bases matched to no gene is 2.

The sample consisted of naive CD4+ T cells from PBMCs. Reading the label with the study, this specimen's cell subset or site is: CD45RA+ positively selected. The receptor was isolated from a man aged 18 to 30 in good health. Some clones in this sample may be carry-over from other donors' samples. This sequence uses TRBV28 and TRBJ2-1; 8 central nucleotides agree with TRBD1. The CDR3 region reads CASSLAGQDNEQFF. The sequence in DNA is TGTGCCAGCAGTTTAGCGGGACAGGACAATGAGCAGTTCTTC.